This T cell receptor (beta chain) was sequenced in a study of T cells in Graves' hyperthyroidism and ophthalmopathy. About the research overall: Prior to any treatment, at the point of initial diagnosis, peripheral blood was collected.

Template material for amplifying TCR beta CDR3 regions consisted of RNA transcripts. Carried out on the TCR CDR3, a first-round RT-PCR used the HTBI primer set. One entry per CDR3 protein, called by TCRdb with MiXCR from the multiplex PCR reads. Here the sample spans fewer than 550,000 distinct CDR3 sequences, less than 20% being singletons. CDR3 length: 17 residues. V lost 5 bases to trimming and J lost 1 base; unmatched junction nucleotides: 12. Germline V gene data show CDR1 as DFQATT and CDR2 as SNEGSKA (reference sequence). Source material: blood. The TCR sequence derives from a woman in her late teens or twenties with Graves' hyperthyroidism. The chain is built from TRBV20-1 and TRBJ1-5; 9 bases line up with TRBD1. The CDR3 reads CSARGDRALKSNQPQHF. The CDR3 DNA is TGCAGTGCTCGCGGGGACAGGGCATTAAAGAGCAATCAGCCCCAGCATTTT.